The clone carrying this T cell receptor beta chain was detected a few times. The sample originates from a study of T-cell memory formation after mild COVID-19. Germline CDR1 and CDR2: MDHEN and SYDVKM. The junction had 10 bases not matched to a gene; V was cut back by 0 bases and J by 3 bases. The CDR3 is 19 amino acids. A single record per CDR3 protein comes from TCRdb applying MiXCR to the 5' RACE reads. Here the sample spans under 450,000 distinct CDR3 sequences, 20% to 25% being singletons. The TCR originated in a young man who had mild COVID-19 (a few samples of this study predate the infection). Cell type and time point are not known. This sequence joins TRBV28 and TRBJ2-4; 11 bases align to TRBD1. The sequenced sample consisted of PBMCs or a T cell subset sorted from them (not recorded which). CDR3 DNA: TGTGCCAGCAGTTTATGGGACAGGGGGCGCAAAGTCGACAAAAACATTCAGTACTTC. It yields the protein CASSLWDRGRKVDKNIQYF.